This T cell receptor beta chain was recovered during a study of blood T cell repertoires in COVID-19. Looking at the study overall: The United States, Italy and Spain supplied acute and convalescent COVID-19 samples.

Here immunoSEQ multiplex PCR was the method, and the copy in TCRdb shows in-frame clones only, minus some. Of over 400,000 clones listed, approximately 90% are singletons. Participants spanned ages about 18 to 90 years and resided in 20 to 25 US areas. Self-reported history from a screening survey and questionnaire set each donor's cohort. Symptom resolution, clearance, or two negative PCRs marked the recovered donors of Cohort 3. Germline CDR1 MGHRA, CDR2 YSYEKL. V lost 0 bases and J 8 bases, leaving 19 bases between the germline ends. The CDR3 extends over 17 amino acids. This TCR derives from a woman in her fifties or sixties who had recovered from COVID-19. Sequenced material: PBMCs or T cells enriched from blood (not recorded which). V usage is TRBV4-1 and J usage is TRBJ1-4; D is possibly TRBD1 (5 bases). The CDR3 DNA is TGCGCCAGCAGCCAAGATCGTGTGCAGGGTTTACGGGAAAAACTGTTTTTT. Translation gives CASSQDRVQGLREKLFF.